The clone carrying this TCR beta chain was detected only once. Here immunoSEQ multiplex PCR was the method, and the copy in TCRdb shows in-frame clones only, minus some. Of 350,000 to 400,000 clones in the sample, about nine tenths were seen once. The CDR3 runs 12 residues. Germline lookup yields CDR1 MNHEY and CDR2 SVGEGT. Trimming shortened V by 6 bases and J by 4 bases, and 9 bases separated the two germline ends. The entry originates in a study of Ad26.COV2.S vaccination and SARS-CoV-2 variants. About the research overall: Once or twice, 56 days apart, Ad26.COV2.S was delivered intramuscularly.

As to treatment: over 15 received Ad26.COV2.S at low or high dose, single or two shots; about 5 received placebo; per-sample allocation not given. The samples date from day 63 after the first vaccine or placebo injection. The source of this sequence is a person between 18 and 59 years old who received the Ad26.COV2.S COVID-19 vaccine or a placebo. The chain carries TRBV6-2 or TRBV6-3 and TRBJ2-5; D gene uncertain. Material: peripheral blood, obtained in a trial of Ad26.COV2.S vaccine versus placebo. CDR3 in DNA: TGTGCCAGCAGCCCCTCCTCAGAGACCCAGTACTTC. Translating it yields CASSPSSETQYF.